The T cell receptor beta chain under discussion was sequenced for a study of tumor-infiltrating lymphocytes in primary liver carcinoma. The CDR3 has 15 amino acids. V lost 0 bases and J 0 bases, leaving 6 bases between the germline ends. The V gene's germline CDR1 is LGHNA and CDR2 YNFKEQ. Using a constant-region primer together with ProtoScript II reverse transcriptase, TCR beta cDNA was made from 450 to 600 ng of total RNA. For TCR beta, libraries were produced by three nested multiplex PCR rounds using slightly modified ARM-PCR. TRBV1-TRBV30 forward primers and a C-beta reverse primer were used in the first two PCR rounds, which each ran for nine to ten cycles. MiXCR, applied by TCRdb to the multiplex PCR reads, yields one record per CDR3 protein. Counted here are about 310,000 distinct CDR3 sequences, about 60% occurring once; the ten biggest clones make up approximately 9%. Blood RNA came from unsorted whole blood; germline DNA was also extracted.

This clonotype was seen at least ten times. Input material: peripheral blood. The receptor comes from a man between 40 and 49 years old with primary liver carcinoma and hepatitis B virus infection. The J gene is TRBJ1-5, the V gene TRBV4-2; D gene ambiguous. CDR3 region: CASSQDWGSNQPQHF. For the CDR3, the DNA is TGTGCCAGCAGCCAAGATTGGGGTAGCAATCAGCCCCAGCATTTT.